This T cell receptor (beta chain) appears in the sequencing data of a study of cytomegalovirus exposure and HLA in healthy donors. Study findings and constraints: The TCR clusters that emerged in the first cohort tended, a later analysis found, to co-occur in the 120 or so validation repertoires. Among TCR sequences, most were rare, though some public TCRs appeared in many donors.

Germline loops: CDR1 SGHVS, CDR2 FQNEAQ. The CDR3 has 14 amino acids. The V gene lost 0 bases and the J gene lost 5 bases, with 7 bases spanning the gap. A note on this clone: Its antigen is not known.

The protocol was immunoSEQ multiplex PCR, while the TCRdb copy is restricted to in-frame clones and leaves out a portion. The data contain some 100,000 clones, approximately 90% of them singletons. The V call is TRBV7-8, the J call TRBJ2-2; D is undetermined. This sequence originates from a man aged 18 to 29 in good health and CMV-seronegative. Sequenced: PBMCs. As DNA, the CDR3 is TGTGCCAGCAGCTTAGCGCATCAGACCGGGGAGCTGTTTTTT. Its protein is CASSLAHQTGELFF.